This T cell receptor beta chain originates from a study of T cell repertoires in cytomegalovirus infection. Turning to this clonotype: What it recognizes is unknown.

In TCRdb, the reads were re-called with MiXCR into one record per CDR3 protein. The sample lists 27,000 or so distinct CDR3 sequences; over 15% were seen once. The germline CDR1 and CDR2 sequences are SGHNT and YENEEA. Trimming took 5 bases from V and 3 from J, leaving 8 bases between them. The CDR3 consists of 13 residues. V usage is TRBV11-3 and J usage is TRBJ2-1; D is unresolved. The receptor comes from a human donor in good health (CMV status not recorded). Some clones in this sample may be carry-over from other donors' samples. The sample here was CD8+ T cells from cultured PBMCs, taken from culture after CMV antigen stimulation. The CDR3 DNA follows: TGTGCCAGCAGCCTCACTTACTACAATGAGCAGTTCTTC. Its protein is CASSLTYYNEQFF.